This is a list of T cell receptor beta chains from one sample in a study of shared clonotypes between healthy human individuals. TCRdb's copy holds only in-frame clones and misses some; the assay was immunoSEQ multiplex PCR. Among fewer than 2.5 million clones listed, 93% were seen once. The sample taken for sequencing was naive CD4+ T cells from PBMCs. These receptor sequences come from a man younger than 35 in good health. Some clones in this sample may be carry-over from other donors' samples. CDR3s include the opening cysteine and the closing phenylalanine or tryptophan. D genes are given only for firm matches. Clone sizes are given selectively: once, few, many, or a class where the clone is expanded.

clone size: .; J gene: TRBJ1-5; V gene: TRBV19; D gene: .; CDR3 DNA: TGTGCCAGTAGTATAAGCCCCGGGCAGGGTCAGCCCCAGCATTTT; CDR3 protein: CASSISPGQGQPQHF
clone size: .; J gene: TRBJ2-6; V gene: TRBV7-8; D gene: .; CDR3 DNA: TGTGCCAGCAGCCATTATTCTGGGGCCAACGTCCTGACTTTC; CDR3 protein: CASSHYSGANVLTF
clone size: once; J gene: TRBJ1-2; V gene: TRBV7-9; D gene: TRBD1; CDR3 DNA: TGTGCCAGCAGCCCGAGCGGGACAGATCGAGTTGCTGGTGGCTACACCTTC; CDR3 protein: CASSPSGTDRVAGGYTF
clone size: once; J gene: TRBJ2-1; V gene: TRBV7-3; D gene: .; CDR3 DNA: TGTGCCAGCAGCCTCCGGGATTCAGGCTCCAATGAGCAGTTCTTC; CDR3 protein: CASSLRDSGSNEQFF
clone size: .; J gene: TRBJ1-1; V gene: TRBV7-3; D gene: .; CDR3 DNA: TGTGCCAGCAGCTTAGGCGGCGCTCTGAACACTGAAGCTTTCTTT; CDR3 protein: CASSLGGALNTEAFF
clone size: .; J gene: TRBJ1-4; V gene: TRBV5-6; D gene: .; CDR3 DNA: TGTGCCAGCAGCCTTTGGACAGCGCGTCCTGAGAGGGAAAAACTGTTTTTT; CDR3 protein: CASSLWTARPEREKLFF
clone size: .; J gene: TRBJ2-3; V gene: TRBV6-1; D gene: .; CDR3 DNA: TGTGCCAGCAGTGTCCCGGGCACAGATACGCAGTATTTT; CDR3 protein: CASSVPGTDTQYF
clone size: .; J gene: TRBJ1-4; V gene: TRBV19; D gene: .; CDR3 DNA: TGTGCCAGTAGGAGACAGACAACTAATGAAAAACTGTTTTTT; CDR3 protein: CASRRQTTNEKLFF
clone size: .; J gene: TRBJ2-3; V gene: TRBV28; D gene: TRBD2; CDR3 DNA: TGTGCCAGCCAGATCCCGGGACTAGCGGGAGACGCAGATACGCAGTATTTT; CDR3 protein: CASQIPGLAGDADTQYF
clone size: .; J gene: TRBJ2-1; V gene: TRBV11-3; D gene: .; CDR3 DNA: TGTGCCAGCAGCTCCGGGACCTACAATGAGCAGTTCTTC; CDR3 protein: CASSSGTYNEQFF
clone size: .; J gene: TRBJ2-5; V gene: TRBV27; D gene: .; CDR3 DNA: TGTGCCAGCAGTTTATCTGGGTGGAGAGAGACCCAGTACTTC; CDR3 protein: CASSLSGWRETQYF
clone size: .; J gene: TRBJ2-2; V gene: TRBV6-5; D gene: TRBD1; CDR3 DNA: TGTGCCAGCTCCGACACAGGGGGTAACACCGGGGAGCTGTTTTTT; CDR3 protein: CASSDTGGNTGELFF
clone size: .; J gene: TRBJ1-1; V gene: TRBV7-2; D gene: .; CDR3 DNA: TGTGCCAGCAGCCCCCAATCAGGGGCAGCGAACACTGAAGCTTTCTTT; CDR3 protein: CASSPQSGAANTEAFF
clone size: .; J gene: TRBJ1-2; V gene: TRBV4-3; D gene: .; CDR3 DNA: TGCGCCAGCAGCCGAACAAGGGACTCTAACTATGGCTACACCTTC; CDR3 protein: CASSRTRDSNYGYTF
clone size: .; J gene: TRBJ2-3; V gene: TRBV7-9; D gene: .; CDR3 DNA: TGTGCCAGCAGCTTAGTTGAAGGAGATACGCAGTATTTT; CDR3 protein: CASSLVEGDTQYF
clone size: .; J gene: TRBJ2-1; V gene: TRBV7-3; D gene: TRBD2; CDR3 DNA: TGTGCCAGCAGCTTAAGGACTAGCGGGAGTATGGGGCCCAATGAGCAGTTCTTC; CDR3 protein: CASSLRTSGSMGPNEQFF
clone size: .; J gene: TRBJ2-5; V gene: TRBV2; D gene: .; CDR3 DNA: TGTGCCAGCAGTGAACAGGGGCGGGAGACAGAGACCCAGTACTTC; CDR3 protein: CASSEQGRETETQYF
clone size: .; J gene: TRBJ2-3; V gene: TRBV7-2; D gene: TRBD2; CDR3 DNA: TGTGCCAGCAGTCTAGCGGGTCTCACAGATACGCAGTATTTT; CDR3 protein: CASSLAGLTDTQYF
clone size: .; J gene: TRBJ2-5; V gene: TRBV4-3; D gene: .; CDR3 DNA: TGCGCCAGCAGCCAAGACAGGGGGAGGGAGACCCAGTACTTC; CDR3 protein: CASSQDRGRETQYF
clone size: once; J gene: TRBJ2-1; V gene: TRBV30; D gene: TRBD2; CDR3 DNA: TGTGCCTGGGGGGGGACTAGCGAAGGCTACAATGAGCAGTTCTTC; CDR3 protein: CAWGGTSEGYNEQFF
clone size: .; J gene: TRBJ1-4; V gene: TRBV7-9; D gene: .; CDR3 DNA: TGTGCCAGCAGCTTACAGGGAGGGAGTGAAAAACTGTTTTTT; CDR3 protein: CASSLQGGSEKLFF
clone size: .; J gene: TRBJ1-5; V gene: TRBV28; D gene: .; CDR3 DNA: TGTGCCAGCAGCCCTCTGGGACACCTACATATCAGGCCCCAGCATTTT; CDR3 protein: CASSPLGHLHIRPQHF
clone size: .; J gene: TRBJ2-3; V gene: TRBV11-1; D gene: .; CDR3 DNA: TGTGCCAGCAGCTTATCTTCTGGCCTACACAGCACAGATACGCAGTATTTT; CDR3 protein: CASSLSSGLHSTDTQYF
clone size: .; J gene: TRBJ1-2; V gene: TRBV6-5; D gene: .; CDR3 DNA: TGTGCCAGCAGTTACAGAGGGGGGGACTATGGCTACACCTTC; CDR3 protein: CASSYRGGDYGYTF
clone size: .; J gene: TRBJ2-7; V gene: TRBV27; D gene: TRBD1; CDR3 DNA: TGTGCCAGCGGTCGGACAGGGGAATTCCACGAGCAGTACTTC; CDR3 protein: CASGRTGEFHEQYF
clone size: .; J gene: TRBJ2-1; V gene: TRBV7-3; D gene: TRBD1; CDR3 DNA: TGTGCCAGCAGCTTAAGGCAGGGGGCTGTCAGCGAGCAGTTCTTC; CDR3 protein: CASSLRQGAVSEQFF
clone size: .; J gene: TRBJ2-7; V gene: TRBV19; D gene: TRBD2; CDR3 DNA: TGTGCCAGTAGTAAGAGTCAGCGGGGTCCTACCGAGCAGTACTTC; CDR3 protein: CASSKSQRGPTEQYF
clone size: .; J gene: TRBJ2-1; V gene: TRBV6-1; D gene: TRBD1; CDR3 DNA: TGTGCCAGCAGGGGACAGGGGTTCGCCAATGAGCAGTTCTTC; CDR3 protein: CASRGQGFANEQFF
clone size: .; J gene: TRBJ2-5; V gene: TRBV7-9; D gene: .; CDR3 DNA: TGTGCCAGCAGCTCTAGACAGGCGCAAGAGACCCAGTACTTC; CDR3 protein: CASSSRQAQETQYF
clone size: .; J gene: TRBJ2-2; V gene: TRBV7-9; D gene: TRBD2; CDR3 DNA: TGTGCCAGCAGCTTAGTGGGTAGCGGGAGAGCCGGGGAGCTGTTTTTT; CDR3 protein: CASSLVGSGRAGELFF
clone size: once; J gene: TRBJ2-3; V gene: TRBV9; D gene: TRBD1; CDR3 DNA: TGTGCCAGCAGCTCCCAGGCGGGACAGGGAAGGACAGATACGCAGTATTTT; CDR3 protein: CASSSQAGQGRTDTQYF
clone size: .; J gene: TRBJ2-3; V gene: TRBV27; D gene: TRBD2; CDR3 DNA: TGTGCCAGCAGTTTATTCGGGAGGGAGGCCACAGATACGCAGTATTTT; CDR3 protein: CASSLFGREATDTQYF
clone size: .; J gene: TRBJ1-1; V gene: TRBV7-2; D gene: TRBD1; CDR3 DNA: TGTGCCAGCAGCTTGGGGACAGGGGGAAACTTTGAAGCTTTCTTT; CDR3 protein: CASSLGTGGNFEAFF